The clone carrying this T cell receptor beta chain was picked up many times. What it binds is unknown. The entry originates in a study of CD8 T cells in ankylosing spondylitis. TCRdb reprocessed the 5' RACE reads via MiXCR and lists one record per CDR3 protein. The table lists about 240,000 distinct CDR3 sequences, around 7.8% of them singletons. Broader study findings: Significant enrichment of disease-linked clones was reportedly seen in matched ankylosing spondylitis synovial fluid.

The CDR3 is made up of 13 amino acids. Trimming pared 1 base from V and 4 bases from J, leaving 10 bases between. CDR1 and CDR2 (germline): DFQATT, SNEGSKA (reference sequence). V usage is TRBV20-1 and J usage is TRBJ1-2; D remains ambiguous. Sequenced material: blood, either unsorted or a sorted T cell fraction (not recorded which). The clonotype comes from a male donor with ankylosing spondylitis or in good health (not recorded which). DNA for the CDR3: TGCAGTGCTAGAGCTCCTGATGCCTATGGCTACACCTTC. Amino acids: CSARAPDAYGYTF.